The 23 T cell receptor beta chains reported below all come from one sample, sequenced in a study of blood T cell repertoires in COVID-19. The protocol was immunoSEQ multiplex PCR, while the TCRdb copy is restricted to in-frame clones and leaves out a portion. The sample lists around 68,000 clones, around 87% occurring once. Sequenced input: peripheral blood. Receptors originate from a man between 50 and 59 years old with acute or convalescent COVID-19.

This chain links TRBV18 with TRBJ2-1; tentatively, D is TRBD1 (6 bases). The CDR3 runs 14 residues. The V end was cut by 1 base, the J end by 6 bases, with 10 bases between. Germline CDR1 reads KGHSH; CDR2 reads LQKENI. The CDR3 sequence: CASSPLEGGNEQFF. The CDR3 nucleotides are TGTGCCAGCTCACCACTAGAAGGGGGCAATGAGCAGTTCTTC.

The chain employs TRBV28 and TRBJ2-3; 7 bases fit TRBD2. This CDR3 is built from 14 residues. CDR1 is MDHEN and CDR2 is SYDVKM in the germline V gene. V was clipped by 3 bases and J by 10 bases; unmatched bases: 10. CDR3 region: CASSLVTSIRAQYF. The CDR3 DNA is TGTGCCAGCAGTTTGGTGACTAGCATTCGCGCGCAGTATTTT. The variable domain in full, completed from reference TRBV28 and TRBJ2-3, reads DVKVTQSSRYLVKRTGEKVFLECVQDMDHENMFWYRQDPGLGLRLIYFSYDVKMKEKGDIPEGYSVSREKKERFSLILESASTNQTSMYLCASSLVTSIRAQYFGPGTRLTVL.

CDR3 nucleotide sequence: TGTGCCACCAGTGATTTTTACAGGGGGCTTACCTACGAGCAGTACTTC. Amino acid sequence: CATSDFYRGLTYEQYF. This chain links TRBV24-1 with TRBJ2-7; 9 bases are shared with TRBD1. The junction had 5 bases not matched to a gene; V was cut back by 1 base and J by 2 bases. The CDR3 runs to 16 residues. Germline lookup yields CDR1 KGHDR and CDR2 SFDVKD.

As DNA, the CDR3 is TGCGCCAGCAGGCGGGGGGACACTGCAACTAATGAAAAACTGTTTTTT. Protein sequence: CASRRGDTATNEKLFF. The chain uses TRBV5-1 and TRBJ1-4; a possible D gene is TRBD1 (6 bases). Trimming took 5 bases from V and 0 from J, leaving 14 bases between them. Germline V gene sequence: CDR1 SGHRS, CDR2 YFSETQ. This CDR3 has 16 amino acids.

The J gene is TRBJ1-1, the V gene TRBV11-2; possibly TRBD1 for D (6 bases). CDR3 size: 13 residues. The V end lost 5 bases, the J end lost 7 bases, and 14 bases lay between the germline ends. The V gene's germline CDR1 is SGHAT and CDR2 FQNNGV. The CDR3 DNA is TGTGCCAGCAGCACCGGGACACCGTTTGAAGCTTTCTTT. Amino acid sequence: CASSTGTPFEAFF. Using reference TRBV11-2 and TRBJ1-1 for the parts outside the CDR3, the full variable domain is EAGVAQSPRYKIIEKRQSVAFWCNPISGHATLYWYQQILGQGPKLLIQFQNNGVVDDSQLPKDRFSAERLKGVDSTLKIQPAKLEDSAVYLCASSTGTPFEAFFGQGTRLTVV.

V usage is TRBV7-2 and J usage is TRBJ2-3, with TRBD2 as a possible D gene (6 bases). Germline lookup yields CDR1 SGHTA and CDR2 FQGNSA. V was clipped by 1 base and J by 0 bases, with 8 bases between them. The CDR3 extends over 15 amino acids. CDR3 in amino acids: CASSLGGASTDTQYF. DNA for the CDR3: TGTGCCAGCAGCTTAGGCGGGGCTAGCACAGATACGCAGTATTTT.

This clone showed up just a few times. The chain combines TRBV6-2 or TRBV6-3 with TRBJ1-2; a weak D match, TRBD1 (6 bases). CDR1 is MNHEY and CDR2 is SVGEGT in the germline V gene. The CDR3 extends over 15 amino acids. Deletions cut 4 bases from V and 0 bases from J, with 12 bases between. The CDR3: CASSWARDTNYGYTF. CDR3 DNA: TGTGCCAGCAGTTGGGCCCGGGACACTAACTATGGCTACACCTTC.

V and J are TRBV5-1 and TRBJ2-3, with 10 positions matching TRBD1. CDR1 SGHRS and CDR2 YFSETQ come from the germline V gene. The CDR3 length is 17 residues. Unmatched junction bases numbered 10, after V lost 1 base and J lost 5 bases. The CDR3 reads CASSLPRDRGPRDTQYF. The CDR3 coding sequence is TGCGCCAGCAGCTTGCCCCGGGACAGGGGACCAAGAGATACGCAGTATTTT.

V gene TRBV29-1 combines with J gene TRBJ1-4; no reliable D call. The CDR3 loop spans 13 amino acids. The germline V gene has CDR1 SQVTM and CDR2 ANQGSEA. V dropped 5 bases and J dropped 0 bases, with 7 bases sitting between them. In nucleotides, the CDR3 is TGCAGCGTTAAGAGAGCAACTAATGAAAAACTGTTTTTT. Translating gives CSVKRATNEKLFF.

The CDR3 loop reads CASSTPGHTEAFF. CDR3 coding DNA: TGTGCCAGCAGTACCCCAGGCCACACTGAAGCTTTCTTT. V and J are TRBV12-3 or TRBV12-4 and TRBJ1-1; D gene uncertain. The CDR3 length is 13 residues. Between the trimmed V and J ends, which lost 5 bases and 3 bases, there was a span of 10 bases.

The J gene is TRBJ2-3, the V gene TRBV4-3; 7 bases agree with TRBD2. The CDR3 runs 17 residues. Germline loops: CDR1 LGHNA, CDR2 YSLEER. With 0 bases clipped from V and 6 bases from J, the junction kept 12 bases outside the gene matches. The CDR3 spells CASSQDPPSVGGDTQYF. The CDR3, as DNA: TGCGCCAGCAGCCAAGACCCGCCTAGCGTGGGGGGGGATACGCAGTATTTT.

The rearrangement joins TRBV30 to TRBJ1-2, with 9 nucleotides matching TRBD1. V shed 3 bases and J 3 bases; nucleotides not matched to a gene: 17. The CDR3 runs to 18 residues. Germline values: CDR1 GTSNPN, CDR2 SVGIG (reference sequence). CDR3 in DNA: TGTGCCTGGAGCGTAGGAACAGGGGGCTCCCCCTCCTACTATGGCTACACCTTC. It specifies CAWSVGTGGSPSYYGYTF.

The chain recombines TRBV10-3 with TRBJ1-2; unclear D gene. CDR1 is ENHRY and CDR2 is SYGVKD in the germline V gene. This CDR3 is built from 14 residues. Trimming cost V 4 bases and J 3 bases, with 12 bases left between them. CDR3 DNA sequence: TGTGCCATCAGTGCGGTGGGCCTCGACTATGGCTACACCTTC. Residues: CAISAVGLDYGYTF.

A note on this clone: The germline gene is not matched at one end of the junction; a read error may be the cause. The chain is built from TRBV20-1 and TRBJ1-4, with D perhaps matching TRBD1 (6 bases). Germline V gene data show CDR1 as DFQATT and CDR2 as SNEGSKA (reference sequence). The CDR3 spans 8 residues. The CDR3 region has the DNA TGCAGTGCTAGTGGGGGCCTTTTT. It is translated as CSASGGLF.

This clone was recorded only once. The chain employs TRBV6-5 and TRBJ1-2, with a tentative D call TRBD1 (5 bases). Deletions cut 8 bases from V and 2 bases from J, with 9 bases between. The CDR3 is made up of 12 amino acids. Germline V CDR1 and CDR2: MNHEY, SVGAGI. The CDR3 nucleotides are TGTGCCAGCCATGCAGGGAACTATGGCTACACCTTC. Amino acids: CASHAGNYGYTF.

In nucleotides, the CDR3 is TGTGCCAGCAGTGTGGGGGCCGGTCAGGGGAATCAGCCCCAGCATTTT. Residues: CASSVGAGQGNQPQHF. J is TRBJ1-5 and V is TRBV6-1, with D maybe TRBD1 (6 bases). There are 16 residues in the CDR3. Germline V gene data show CDR1 as MNHNS and CDR2 as SASEGT. V was clipped by 4 bases and J by 4 bases, with 17 bases between them.

This rearrangement joins TRBV10-3 to TRBJ1-1; 7 nucleotides agree with TRBD1. J gave up 1 base and V 10 bases, and 6 bases lay outside the gene matches. Per the germline V gene, CDR1 is ENHRY and CDR2 is SYGVKD. This CDR3 is built from 13 residues. The CDR3 protein is CATTGNQNTEAFF. DNA of the CDR3: TGTGCCACGACAGGGAATCAGAACACTGAAGCTTTCTTT.

The chain uses TRBV19 and TRBJ1-5, with D possibly being TRBD1 (6 bases). The CDR3 extends over 17 amino acids. Germline CDR1 is LNHDA and CDR2 is SQIVND (reference sequence). V gave up 4 bases and J gave up 0 bases, with 16 bases separating them. CDR3 residues: CASSRGSDRFSNQPQHF. Here the CDR3 DNA reads TGTGCCAGTAGTAGAGGGTCGGACAGATTTAGCAATCAGCCCCAGCATTTT.

The chain is built from TRBV24-1 and TRBJ2-5; possible D gene TRBD1, 5 bases. The V gene's germline CDR1 is KGHDR and CDR2 SFDVKD. Trimming took off 0 bases at V and 4 bases at J, with 26 bases between the two ends. There are 20 residues in the CDR3. CDR3 loop: CATSDLQSLSQGSRRETQYF. CDR3 DNA: TGTGCCACCAGTGATTTGCAATCCCTCTCTCAGGGATCGAGACGAGAGACCCAGTACTTC.

The chain couples TRBV6-2 or TRBV6-3 to TRBJ2-2; the D gene is possibly TRBD1 (6 bases). The CDR3 extends over 14 amino acids. Trimming shortened V by 8 bases and J by 4 bases, and 14 bases separated the two germline ends. Germline CDR1 reads MNHEY; CDR2 reads SVGEGT. This chain's CDR3 is CASRLTGSTGELFF. The CDR3 DNA follows: TGTGCCAGCCGCCTCACAGGGAGCACCGGGGAGCTGTTTTTT.

The chain is built from TRBV7-2 and TRBJ2-2, with 7 bases aligning to TRBD1. The CDR3 spans 16 residues. Germline assignment: CDR1 SGHTA and CDR2 FQGNSA. Trimming removed 6 bases from V and 0 bases from J; junction bases left unmatched: 7. The CDR3 region is CASRPRTGPNTGELFF. The CDR3 DNA is TGTGCCAGCAGGCCGAGGACAGGACCGAACACCGGGGAGCTGTTTTTT.

The rearrangement uses TRBV15 and TRBJ1-5, with 7 bases lining up with TRBD1. V lost 3 bases and J lost 5; bases outside the gene matches: 4. In germline, CDR1 is LNHNV, CDR2 YYDKDF (reference sequence). The CDR3 sequence is 14 residues long. The CDR3: CATSSDRVDQPQHF. The CDR3 coding sequence is TGTGCCACCAGCAGTGACAGGGTAGATCAGCCCCAGCATTTT. Filled out from reference TRBV15 and TRBJ1-5, the complete variable domain reads DAMVIQNPRYQVTQFGKPVTLSCSQTLNHNVMYWYQQKSSQAPKLLFHYYDKDFNNEADTPDNFQSRRPNTSFCFLDIRSPGLGDTAMYLCATSSDRVDQPQHFGDGTRLSIL.

J is TRBJ1-1 and V is TRBV10-1; no firm D call. Germline-derived CDR1 and CDR2 are WNHNN and SYGVQD (reference sequence). V shed 11 bases and J shed 3 bases, with 13 bases lying between them. The CDR3 is 12 amino acids. The DNA of the CDR3 is TGCGCCCCTTCCGACACGCACACTGAAGCTTTCTTT. Its translation: CAPSDTHTEAFF.